Each of the 32 T cell receptor beta chains below was sequenced from the same sample in a study of T-cell memory formation after mild COVID-19. TCRdb used MiXCR to reprocess the 5' RACE reads, holding one entry per CDR3 protein. Of about half a million distinct CDR3 sequences in the sample, roughly 18% are singletons; the top ten hold 9% to 15%. Sequencing was done on a sample of PBMCs or a T cell subset sorted from them (not recorded which). Source of these receptors: an adult woman who had mild COVID-19 (a few samples of this study predate the infection). Cell type and time point are not known.

This clonotype was seen a handful of times. The chain combines TRBV18 with TRBJ2-7; 9 nucleotides agree with TRBD1. The V segment lost 5 bases and the J segment 7 bases; nucleotides outside the gene matches: 6. The CDR3 length is 13 residues. Germline assignment: CDR1 KGHSH and CDR2 LQKENI. This CDR3 reads CASSSGQGWEQYF. The CDR3 nucleotides are TGTGCCAGCTCATCCGGACAGGGGTGGGAGCAGTACTTC. Combining the CDR3 with reference TRBV18 and TRBJ2-7 gives the whole variable domain NAGVMQNPRHLVRRRGQEARLRCSPMKGHSHVYWYRQLPEEGLKFMVYLQKENIIDESGMPKERFSAEFPKEGPSILRIQQVVRGDSAAYFCASSSGQGWEQYFGPGTRLTVT.

The chain links TRBV27 to TRBJ2-1; TRBD2 aligns across 10 bases. This CDR3 has 18 amino acids. After removal of 2 bases from V and 0 bases from J, the junction contained 7 bases not matched to a gene. The germline V gene encodes CDR1 MNHEY and CDR2 SMNVEV (reference sequence). The CDR3 DNA follows: TGTGCCAGCAGTTTAGAACTAGCGGGGAGGGGCTCCTACAATGAGCAGTTCTTC. This encodes CASSLELAGRGSYNEQFF.

This clonotype appeared a single time. This clone may be a read error of a much larger clone one base away. Given the absence of the conserved phenylalanine or tryptophan at the CDR3 end, a read error is likely. The chain has TRBV5-1 and TRBJ2-1; D is undetermined. Germline CDR1 SGHRS, CDR2 YFSETQ. CDR3 length: 15 amino acids. With 4 bases removed from V and 1 base from J, the gap between germline ends came to 12 bases. The CDR3 loop reads CASSDLPSSYNEQFI. The DNA for the CDR3 is TGCGCCAGCAGCGATTTGCCGAGTTCCTACAATGAGCAGTTCATC.

A few counts support this clonotype. This chain joins TRBV2 and TRBJ1-2; 11 bases are shared with TRBD1. CDR3 length: 16 residues. The ends lost 6 bases at V and 4 bases at J; junction bases unmatched: 10. Germline V gene sequence: CDR1 SNHLY, CDR2 FYNNEI. CDR3 protein: CASSQGQGASFYGYTF. CDR3 DNA: TGTGCCAGCAGCCAAGGACAGGGGGCTTCCTTCTATGGCTACACCTTC.

This rearrangement joins TRBV15 to TRBJ2-6, with D unresolved. Germline CDR1 LNHNV, CDR2 YYDKDF (reference sequence). Trimming cost V 0 bases and J 0 bases, with 9 bases left between them. The CDR3 extends over 17 amino acids. The CDR3 DNA is TGTGCCACCAGCAGAGAGGCACGGAACTCTGGGGCCAACGTCCTGACTTTC. Its translation is CATSREARNSGANVLTF.

The rearrangement links TRBV5-1 to TRBJ1-2, with D possibly matching TRBD1 (6 bases). Germline V CDR1 and CDR2: SGHRS, YFSETQ. The V gene lost 4 bases and the J gene lost 8 bases, with 15 bases spanning the gap. The CDR3 is 13 amino acids. CDR3 bases: TGCGCCAGCAGCCTCTGGAGGACAGCAGGCTACACCTTC. This gives the protein CASSLWRTAGYTF.

This clonotype occurred a few times. The genes are TRBV6-5 and TRBJ2-2, with TRBD1 matching over 7 bases. Trimming took 6 bases from V and 6 from J; bases not matched to a gene: 7. The CDR3 sequence is 14 residues long. Germline V gene data show CDR1 as MNHEY and CDR2 as SVGAGI. CDR3 nucleotides: TGTGCCAGCAGGCAAACAGGGGTAGCCGGGGAGCTGTTTTTT. Amino acids: CASRQTGVAGELFF.

This chain links TRBV11-2 with TRBJ1-1; TRBD1 aligns across 8 bases. Per germline, CDR1 SGHAT and CDR2 FQNNGV. Losses at the gene ends were 5 bases for V and 7 bases for J; bases not matched to a gene: 18. CDR3 size: 17 residues. The CDR3 nucleotides are TGTGCCAGCAGCCTAAGGGCAACAGGGGGGCGTGCTGTTGAAGCTTTCTTT. Amino acids: CASSLRATGGRAVEAFF.

This clonotype was seen only a few times. The V and J genes are TRBV29-1 and TRBJ1-1, with 7 bases lining up with TRBD1. This CDR3 is built from 11 residues. V gave up 8 bases and J gave up 5 bases; unmatched junction bases: 5. Germline values: CDR1 SQVTM, CDR2 ANQGSEA. The CDR3 DNA reads TGCAGCACCCGACAGGGAACTGAAGCTTTCTTT. It is translated as CSTRQGTEAFF. The full variable domain, with the rest looked up from reference TRBV29-1 and TRBJ1-1, is SAVISQKPSRDICQRGTSLTIQCQVDSQVTMMFWYRQQPGQSLTLIATANQGSEATYESGFVIDKFPISRPNLTFSTLTVSNMSPEDSSIYLCSTRQGTEAFFGQGTRLTVV.

This rearrangement joins TRBV7-2 to TRBJ1-3; 11 positions match TRBD1. Per germline, CDR1 SGHTA and CDR2 FQGNSA. Trimming cost V 11 bases and J 10 bases; bases outside gene matches: 10. The CDR3 is made up of 13 amino acids. The CDR3 region has the DNA TGTGCCGCGGGACAGGGGGAAGGGTTTACCATATATTTT. This codes for CAAGQGEGFTIYF.

This clonotype has only a few counts. The chain has TRBV5-1 and TRBJ2-7; TRBD2 aligns across 7 bases. V shed 0 bases, J shed 6 bases, and the junction held 12 bases outside the gene matches. CDR1 is SGHRS and CDR2 is YFSETQ in the germline V gene. This CDR3 has 16 residues. CDR3: CASSLGLAETMGEQYF. For the CDR3, the DNA is TGCGCCAGCAGCTTGGGACTAGCTGAGACTATGGGCGAGCAGTACTTC.

This clonotype showed up just a few times. V and J are TRBV7-3 and TRBJ2-7, with D tentatively TRBD1 (6 bases). V dropped 4 bases and J dropped 3 bases, with 19 bases sitting between them. This CDR3 region has 16 residues. CDR1 is SGHTA, CDR2 FQGTGA, per germline. Here the CDR3 DNA reads TGTGCCAGCAGCTCCCATCCCAGGGGATTAGGCTACGAGCAGTACTTC. Its protein is CASSSHPRGLGYEQYF.

The chain links TRBV4-1 to TRBJ2-5, with D perhaps matching TRBD1 (6 bases). CDR1 and CDR2 from the germline V gene are MGHRA and YSYEKL. V lost 5 bases to trimming and J lost 4 bases, with 8 bases between them. The CDR3 totals 12 residues. CDR3 amino acids: CASSGGVETQYF. DNA for the CDR3: TGCGCCAGCAGCGGGGGCGTAGAGACCCAGTACTTC.

This clonotype appeared many times. The V gene is TRBV29-1, the J gene TRBJ2-3; D unresolved. The CDR3 spans 13 residues. Germline CDR1 reads SQVTM; CDR2 reads ANQGSEA. Trimming took 1 base from V and 2 from J, leaving 7 bases between them. The CDR3 loop is CSVEAAYTDTQYF. The CDR3 coding sequence is TGCAGCGTTGAAGCAGCCTACACAGATACGCAGTATTTT.

CDR3 protein: CASSLDAGGADTQYF. DNA for the CDR3: TGCGCCAGCAGCTTGGACGCGGGGGGGGCAGATACGCAGTATTTT. The chain recombines TRBV5-1 with TRBJ2-3; TRBD2 matches 9 bases. Germline lookup yields CDR1 SGHRS and CDR2 YFSETQ. The CDR3 sequence is 15 residues long. The V segment lost 0 bases and the J segment 4 bases; nucleotides outside the gene matches: 3.

J is TRBJ2-7 and V is TRBV6-6; 9 nucleotides agree with TRBD1. Unmatched junction bases numbered 7, after V lost 10 bases and J lost 3 bases. Germline CDR1 is MNHNY and CDR2 is SVGAGI (reference sequence). This CDR3 is 13 amino acids long. The DNA for the CDR3 is TGTGCCACCGAACCGGGACAGGGCTACGAGCAGTACTTC. Residues: CATEPGQGYEQYF.

The gene calls are TRBV5-1 and TRBJ2-2; D is uncertain. Deletions cut 1 base from V and 0 bases from J, with 7 bases between. The CDR3 is 15 residues long. Germline V gene lookup returns CDR1 SGHRS and CDR2 YFSETQ. CDR3 in amino acids: CASSLSVSNTGELFF. The DNA of the CDR3 is TGCGCCAGCAGCTTGAGCGTATCGAACACCGGGGAGCTGTTTTTT. Variable domain in full (rest from reference TRBV5-1 and TRBJ2-2): KAGVTQTPRYLIKTRGQQVTLSCSPISGHRSVSWYQQTPGQGLQFLFEYFSETQRNKGNFPGRFSGRQFSNSRSEMNVSTLELGDSALYLCASSLSVSNTGELFFGEGSRLTVL.

This clonotype came up a few times. The CDR3 here is CASSLRGRPNEQYF. DNA for the CDR3: TGCGCCAGCAGCTTGCGGGGACGCCCCAACGAGCAGTACTTC. The chain uses TRBV5-1 and TRBJ2-7, with D perhaps matching TRBD1 or TRBD2 (5 bases each). This CDR3 contains 14 residues. Per the germline V gene, CDR1 is SGHRS and CDR2 is YFSETQ. V was clipped by 1 base and J by 5 bases, with 13 bases between them. Full variable domain (rest looked up from reference TRBV5-1 and TRBJ2-7): KAGVTQTPRYLIKTRGQQVTLSCSPISGHRSVSWYQQTPGQGLQFLFEYFSETQRNKGNFPGRFSGRQFSNSRSEMNVSTLELGDSALYLCASSLRGRPNEQYFGPGTRLTVT.

This chain joins TRBV27 and TRBJ1-2; possible D gene TRBD1, 6 bases. CDR1 is MNHEY, CDR2 SMNVEV, per germline (reference sequence). The CDR3 consists of 13 residues. The germline V and J ends were trimmed by 3 bases and 13 bases, with 18 bases remaining between them. The CDR3 coding sequence is TGTGCCAGCAGTTTTTTCGGGGAGGGGGATTTCACCTTC. Translating it yields CASSFFGEGDFTF.

This clonotype has only a few counts. V and J are TRBV12-3 or TRBV12-4 and TRBJ1-1; 9 bases match TRBD1. CDR3 length: 15 residues. The trim removed 7 bases at V and 5 bases at J, leaving 11 bases unmatched. The CDR3 here is CASTTTPTGGTEAFF. The CDR3 coding sequence is TGTGCCAGCACTACAACGCCGACAGGGGGGACTGAAGCTTTCTTT.

The genes are TRBV24-1 and TRBJ2-3; 8 bases fit TRBD2. This CDR3 is built from 16 residues. J gave up 4 bases and V 4 bases, and 9 bases lay outside the gene matches. Germline CDR1 KGHDR, CDR2 SFDVKD. The CDR3 is CATSDPGTSLSDTQYF. CDR3 in DNA: TGTGCCACCAGTGACCCCGGGACTAGTTTGTCAGATACGCAGTATTTT.

This clonotype has more than one count but fewer than ten. The J gene is TRBJ2-7, the V gene TRBV5-1, with D unresolved. Germline CDR1 reads SGHRS; CDR2 reads YFSETQ. V was pared by 0 bases and J by 0 bases, with 10 bases between. The CDR3 is made up of 15 amino acids. DNA for the CDR3: TGCGCCAGCAGCTTGGGGCAGACTTCCTCCTACGAGCAGTACTTC. Translating it yields CASSLGQTSSYEQYF. The entire variable domain, with the rest obtained from reference TRBV5-1 and TRBJ2-7, is as follows: KAGVTQTPRYLIKTRGQQVTLSCSPISGHRSVSWYQQTPGQGLQFLFEYFSETQRNKGNFPGRFSGRQFSNSRSEMNVSTLELGDSALYLCASSLGQTSSYEQYFGPGTRLTVT.

This chain uses TRBV4-3 with TRBJ1-4; no reliable D call. Trimming cost V 4 bases and J 9 bases, with 24 bases left between them. The CDR3 extends over 17 amino acids. In germline, CDR1 is LGHNA, CDR2 YSLEER. The CDR3 protein is CASSLERAPSVPKKLFF. In DNA form, the CDR3 reads TGCGCCAGCAGCCTTGAACGGGCCCCCTCAGTTCCGAAAAAACTGTTTTTT.

The chain couples TRBV9 to TRBJ2-5; a possible D gene is TRBD1 (5 bases). Germline V gene lookup returns CDR1 SGDLS and CDR2 YYNGEE. The CDR3 extends over 17 amino acids. Trimming shortened V by 3 bases and J by 2 bases, and 20 bases separated the two germline ends. CDR3 protein: CASSAPVGAEPQETQYF. The CDR3 coding sequence is TGTGCCAGCAGCGCCCCAGTTGGGGCTGAGCCTCAAGAGACCCAGTACTTC.

This clonotype occurred a few times. The chain joins TRBV5-1 to TRBJ1-5, with a weak D call TRBD1 (6 bases). Trimming pared 4 bases from V and 4 bases from J, leaving 12 bases between. Germline CDR1 SGHRS, CDR2 YFSETQ. This CDR3 contains 14 residues. This CDR3 is CASSTGGPNQPQHF. CDR3 DNA sequence: TGCGCCAGCAGCACCGGGGGGCCGAATCAGCCCCAGCATTTT.

This clonotype was counted a few times. The chain uses TRBV10-3 and TRBJ2-7; D may be TRBD1 (6 bases). V was clipped by 10 bases and J by 2 bases, with 12 bases between them. CDR3 size: 12 residues. CDR1 is ENHRY and CDR2 is SYGVKD in the germline V gene. The CDR3 DNA reads TGTGCCACCCGGGACACTCCCTACGAGCAGTACTTC. Translation: CATRDTPYEQYF.

This clonotype was found a few times. V usage is TRBV4-3 and J usage is TRBJ2-4; the D gene is possibly TRBD2 (5 bases). This CDR3 has 17 amino acids. Germline V gene sequence: CDR1 LGHNA, CDR2 YSLEER. The V gene lost 0 bases and the J gene lost 0 bases, with 12 bases spanning the gap. The CDR3 is CASSQDGSGLAKNIQYF. In DNA form, the CDR3 reads TGCGCCAGCAGCCAAGATGGAAGCGGACTAGCCAAAAACATTCAGTACTTC.

This clonotype was counted between two and nine times. V is TRBV30 and J is TRBJ1-1; D gene unclear. V was clipped by 1 base and J by 1 base, with 7 bases between them. The CDR3 is made up of 13 amino acids. The germline V gene has CDR1 GTSNPN and CDR2 SVGIG (reference sequence). CDR3 loop: CAWSEWTNTEAFF. The CDR3 DNA is TGTGCCTGGAGTGAGTGGACGAACACTGAAGCTTTCTTT.

This clonotype was detected a few times. This chain connects TRBV5-1 to TRBJ2-7; 9 bases fit TRBD1. In germline, CDR1 is SGHRS, CDR2 YFSETQ. V gave up 4 bases and J gave up 2 bases; unmatched junction bases: 7. The CDR3 is made up of 15 amino acids. This CDR3 is CASSIHGQGTYEQYF. The CDR3 bases are TGCGCCAGCAGCATACACGGACAGGGGACCTACGAGCAGTACTTC. Full variable domain (outside the CDR3, taken from reference TRBV5-1 and TRBJ2-7): KAGVTQTPRYLIKTRGQQVTLSCSPISGHRSVSWYQQTPGQGLQFLFEYFSETQRNKGNFPGRFSGRQFSNSRSEMNVSTLELGDSALYLCASSIHGQGTYEQYFGPGTRLTVT.

There are a few counts of this clonotype. This chain links TRBV30 with TRBJ2-3, with D possibly being TRBD1 (6 bases). The germline V gene encodes CDR1 GTSNPN and CDR2 SVGIG (reference sequence). The CDR3 is made up of 15 amino acids. Trimming shortened V by 0 bases and J by 3 bases, and 13 bases separated the two germline ends. The DNA of the CDR3 is TGTGCCTGGAGTGTAGGGGGTAGCAGGACAGATACGCAGTATTTT. This translates into CAWSVGGSRTDTQYF.

The chain links TRBV7-6 to TRBJ2-2; D ambiguous. CDR1 and CDR2 from the germline V gene are SGHVS and FNYEAQ. Between the trimmed V and J ends, which lost 5 bases and 7 bases, there was a span of 11 bases. The CDR3 spans 13 residues. CDR3 sequence reads: CASSTPWDGELFF. CDR3 nucleotide sequence: TGTGCCAGCAGCACCCCTTGGGACGGGGAGCTGTTTTTT.

The chain couples TRBV7-2 to TRBJ2-2; TRBD1 matches at 7 bases. Germline CDR1 is SGHTA and CDR2 is FQGNSA. V was pared by 5 bases and J by 3 bases, with 6 bases of the junction left unmatched. The CDR3 is 15 residues long. The CDR3 region is CASSLRQGHTGELFF. CDR3 nucleotide sequence: TGTGCCAGCAGCCTAAGACAGGGACACACCGGGGAGCTGTTTTTT.